This T cell receptor (beta chain) was sequenced in a study of blood T cell repertoires in COVID-19. Overall study context: The United States, Italy and Spain supplied acute and convalescent COVID-19 samples.

CDR1 and CDR2 (germline): KGHDR, SFDVKD. V shed 5 bases and J shed 14 bases, with 17 bases lying between them. The CDR3 consists of 13 residues. Individuals drawn from some 25 US areas were about 18 to 89 years old. Researchers sorted participants into cohorts using their self-reported clinical history. The table came from immunoSEQ multiplex PCR; TCRdb's copy has only in-frame clones and leaves some out. Of about 370,000 clones listed, approximately 90% are singletons. V is TRBV24-1 and J is TRBJ1-4; D gene uncertain. The sequenced sample consisted of PBMCs or T cells enriched from blood (not recorded which). The TCR sequence derives from a woman between 40 and 55 years old who had been exposed to COVID-19. The CDR3 loop reads CATSGRRETRLFF. The CDR3 DNA follows: TGTGCCACCAGTGGGAGGAGGGAGACCCGGCTGTTTTTT.